The 5 T cell receptor beta chains in this list originate from one sample, sequenced in a study of blood T cell repertoires in COVID-19. Clones were sequenced by immunoSEQ multiplex PCR, and TCRdb holds only the in-frame ones, with some missing. The table records 350,000 to 450,000 clones, roughly nine tenths of them present only once. The specimen was PBMCs or T cells enriched from blood (not recorded which). The source of these receptors is a woman aged 40 to 50 who had been exposed to COVID-19.

V gene TRBV29-1 combines with J gene TRBJ2-2, with a tentative D call TRBD1 (5 bases). The CDR3 contains 15 residues. Per germline, CDR1 SQVTM and CDR2 ANQGSEA. CDR3: CSALSWQGNTGELFF. In DNA, the CDR3 is TGCAGTGCTCTCTCCTGGCAGGGAAATACCGGGGAGCTGTTTTTT.

The chain is built from TRBV2 and TRBJ1-2, with D perhaps TRBD1 (5 bases). Between the trimmed V and J ends, which lost 6 bases and 8 bases, there was a span of 19 bases. Per germline, CDR1 SNHLY and CDR2 FYNNEI. The CDR3 is made up of 14 amino acids. The CDR3 coding sequence is TGTGCCAGCAGGCAGGGTCCCCCGGTGGAGGGCTACACCTTC. Its protein product is CASRQGPPVEGYTF.

V is TRBV27 and J is TRBJ2-7; TRBD1 matches 7 bases. Losses at the gene ends were 5 bases for V and 6 bases for J; bases not matched to a gene: 7. CDR1 is MNHEY and CDR2 is SMNVEV in the germline V gene (reference sequence). There are 13 residues in the CDR3. The CDR3 DNA is TGTGCCAGCAGTCTTAGACAGGGACGCGAGCAGTACTTC. Translated: CASSLRQGREQYF.

V usage is TRBV11-1 and J usage is TRBJ1-3; D remains ambiguous. The germline gives CDR1 SGHAT, CDR2 FQDESV (reference sequence). The CDR3 is 13 residues long. V dropped 2 bases and J dropped 0 bases, with 2 bases sitting between them. CDR3: CASSLYSGNTIYF. CDR3 DNA: TGTGCCAGCAGCTTATACTCTGGAAACACCATATATTTT.

This chain's CDR3 is CASGSGRGGGNTGELFF. In DNA form, the CDR3 reads TGTGCTAGTGGTTCCGGGCGCGGGGGAGGCAACACCGGGGAGCTGTTTTTT. This chain links TRBV12-5 with TRBJ2-2, with 7 bases identical to TRBD2. The germline gives CDR1 LGHNT, CDR2 FRNRAP. J gave up 2 bases and V 4 bases, and 10 bases lay outside the gene matches. The CDR3 consists of 17 residues.